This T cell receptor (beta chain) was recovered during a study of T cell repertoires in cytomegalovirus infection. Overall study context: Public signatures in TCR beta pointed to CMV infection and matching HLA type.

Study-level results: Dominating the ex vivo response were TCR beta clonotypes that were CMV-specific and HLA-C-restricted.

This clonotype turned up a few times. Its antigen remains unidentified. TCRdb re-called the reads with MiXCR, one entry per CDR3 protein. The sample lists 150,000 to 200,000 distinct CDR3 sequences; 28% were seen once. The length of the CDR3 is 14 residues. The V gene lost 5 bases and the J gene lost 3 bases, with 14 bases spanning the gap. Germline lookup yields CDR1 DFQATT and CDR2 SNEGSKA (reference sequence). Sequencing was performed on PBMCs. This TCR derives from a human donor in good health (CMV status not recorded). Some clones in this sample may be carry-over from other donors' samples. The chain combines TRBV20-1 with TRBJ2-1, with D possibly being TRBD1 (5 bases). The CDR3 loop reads CSASSGDSYNEQFF. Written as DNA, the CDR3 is TGCAGTGCTTCCTCTGGCGACAGCTACAATGAGCAGTTCTTC.